This T cell receptor (beta chain) was observed in a study of PD-1 blockade in classical Hodgkin lymphoma. Whole-study results and caveats: Reports described newly diagnosed patients as having lower baseline TCR diversity than healthy donors.

Libraries were prepared by immunoSEQ multiplex PCR; TCRdb keeps only in-frame clonotypes and omits some of them. Among fewer than 15,000 clones listed, 85% to 90% were seen once. A note on this clone: As yet, its antigen is unknown.

All the patients suffered relapse after autologous stem cell transplantation, and brentuximab vedotin exposure differed. Purification of CD4+ T cells from thawed PBMCs was performed via magnetic negative selection. Germline values: CDR1 SEHNR, CDR2 FQNEAQ (reference sequence). CDR3 length equals 15 residues. Trimming left V 6 bases short and J 8 bases short, with 19 bases between. The source was CD4+ T cells from blood, collected at baseline. The chain links TRBV7-9 to TRBJ1-4; maybe TRBD1 (6 bases). This TCR was recovered from a human donor with classical Hodgkin lymphoma. For the CDR3, the DNA is TGTGCCAGCAGTTCCCCCGTACAGGGTTGGGAAAAACTGTTTTTT. As protein: CASSSPVQGWEKLFF.